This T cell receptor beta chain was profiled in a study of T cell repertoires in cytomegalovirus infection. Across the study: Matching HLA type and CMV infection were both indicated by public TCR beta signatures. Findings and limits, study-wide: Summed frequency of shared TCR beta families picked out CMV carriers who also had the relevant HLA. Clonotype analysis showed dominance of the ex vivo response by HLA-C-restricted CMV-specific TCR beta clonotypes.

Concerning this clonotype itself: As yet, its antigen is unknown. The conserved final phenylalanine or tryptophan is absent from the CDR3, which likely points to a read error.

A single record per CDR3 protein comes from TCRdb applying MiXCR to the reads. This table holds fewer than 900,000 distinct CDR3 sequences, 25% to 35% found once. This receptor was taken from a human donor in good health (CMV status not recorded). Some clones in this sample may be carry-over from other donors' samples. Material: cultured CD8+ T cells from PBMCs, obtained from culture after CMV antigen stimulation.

CDR3: CASSLRTGDYQPQHY. The CDR3, as DNA: TGTGCCAGCAGCTTAAGGACAGGGGACTATCAGCCCCAGCATTAT. The chain couples TRBV7-2 to TRBJ1-5, with 9 nucleotides matching TRBD1. Unmatched junction bases numbered 4, after V lost 2 bases and J lost 5 bases. CDR3 length equals 15 residues. Germline V gene lookup returns CDR1 SGHTA and CDR2 FQGNSA.